Sequencing of this TCR beta chain was carried out in a study of T cells in localized non-small cell lung cancer. This clone has just one count. The antigen is unknown. The CDR3 loop spans 15 amino acids. Germline V gene lookup returns CDR1 LNHDA and CDR2 SQIVND (reference sequence). Trimming pared 1 base from V and 0 bases from J, leaving 7 bases between. Study-level findings and limits: Detection in adjacent lung was observed for a median approximately 52 of the top 100 tumor clones.

Only in-frame clones appear in the TCRdb table, and some are missing; sequencing was by immunoSEQ multiplex PCR. The sample lists 70,000 to 95,000 clones; roughly 93% were seen once. The chain recombines TRBV19 with TRBJ2-1; D is uncertain. The material sequenced was PBMCs, taken before any cancer treatment. The TCR was taken from a woman aged 40 to 75 with stage II squamous cell lung carcinoma. The CDR3 nucleotides are TGTGCCAGTAGTATAGCCCTGAGCTCCTACAATGAGCAGTTCTTC. Translation gives CASSIALSSYNEQFF.